These T cell receptor beta chains were read from a single sample in a study of neurological immune-mediated disorders. From the 5' RACE reads, TCRdb called clonotypes with MiXCR, one entry per CDR3 protein. Of 30,000 to 40,000 distinct CDR3 sequences listed, approximately 10% were seen once; the top ten hold around 4%. The sequencing sample was made of PBMCs. All receptors derive from a man aged 60 to 69 with HTLV-1-associated myelopathy (HAM/TSP). The CDR3 runs from the conserved cysteine through the conserved F or W. The order of the fields is J gene, D gene, V gene, clone size, CDR3 protein, CDR3 DNA. A D gene is named only where the DNA matches it firmly. The listing skips clone size in some rows; elsewhere it reads once, few, many or a size class.

J gene: TRBJ2-5; D gene: NA; V gene: TRBV18; clone size: many; CDR3 protein: CASSSSGVQETQYF; CDR3 DNA: TGTGCCAGCTCATCCTCCGGTGTTCAAGAGACCCAGTACTTC
J gene: TRBJ2-1; D gene: NA; V gene: TRBV5-1; clone size: many; CDR3 protein: CASSLGVHSSYNEQFF; CDR3 DNA: TGCGCCAGCAGCTTGGGGGTGCATAGCTCCTACAATGAGCAGTTCTTC
J gene: TRBJ1-1; D gene: TRBD1; V gene: TRBV5-6; clone size: many; CDR3 protein: CASSLGQGASEAFF; CDR3 DNA: TGTGCCAGCAGCTTGGGACAGGGGGCGTCTGAAGCTTTCTTT
J gene: TRBJ2-1; D gene: NA; V gene: TRBV2; clone size: many; CDR3 protein: CASRDTSRGINEQFF; CDR3 DNA: TGTGCCAGCAGAGACACTAGCCGAGGAATCAATGAGCAGTTCTTC
J gene: TRBJ2-5; D gene: NA; V gene: TRBV7-9; clone size: many; CDR3 protein: CASSLVTGQETQYF; CDR3 DNA: TGTGCCAGCAGCTTAGTAACAGGTCAAGAGACCCAGTACTTC
J gene: TRBJ1-1; D gene: NA; V gene: TRBV29-1; clone size: NA; CDR3 protein: CVAGVGTEAFF; CDR3 DNA: TGCGTTGCAGGGGTTGGCACTGAAGCTTTCTTT
J gene: TRBJ1-5; D gene: TRBD1; V gene: TRBV7-9; clone size: many; CDR3 protein: CASSSGGQGGNQPQHF; CDR3 DNA: TGTGCCAGCAGCTCCGGTGGGCAGGGGGGCAATCAGCCCCAGCATTTT
J gene: TRBJ2-7; D gene: NA; V gene: TRBV12-3/TRBV12-4; clone size: many; CDR3 protein: CASSLGDGGEQYF; CDR3 DNA: TGTGCCAGCAGTTTAGGGGACGGCGGCGAGCAGTACTTC
J gene: TRBJ1-3; D gene: NA; V gene: TRBV3-1; clone size: many; CDR3 protein: CASSQLGNTIYF; CDR3 DNA: TGTGCCAGCAGCCAATTGGGAAACACCATATATTTT
J gene: TRBJ2-6; D gene: TRBD2; V gene: TRBV5-1; clone size: medium-sized; CDR3 protein: CASSLLSGNSGANVLTF; CDR3 DNA: TGCGCCAGCAGCTTGTTAAGCGGGAACTCTGGGGCCAACGTCCTGACTTTC
J gene: TRBJ2-2; D gene: TRBD2; V gene: TRBV18; clone size: many; CDR3 protein: CASSTTSKNTGELFF; CDR3 DNA: TGTGCCAGCTCGACGACTAGCAAGAACACCGGGGAGCTGTTTTTT
J gene: TRBJ2-1; D gene: NA; V gene: TRBV20-1; clone size: NA; CDR3 protein: CSASLQGNPYNEQFF; CDR3 DNA: TGCAGTGCTAGCCTGCAGGGCAATCCCTACAATGAGCAGTTCTTC
J gene: TRBJ1-5; D gene: NA; V gene: TRBV5-1; clone size: NA; CDR3 protein: CASSLDEGSNHPQHF; CDR3 DNA: TGCGCCAGCAGTTTGGACGAGGGAAGCAATCATCCCCAGCATTTT
J gene: TRBJ2-1; D gene: TRBD2; V gene: TRBV10-3; clone size: many; CDR3 protein: CAISDLAGKKGNEQFF; CDR3 DNA: TGTGCCATCAGTGACCTAGCGGGAAAGAAAGGGAATGAGCAGTTCTTC
J gene: TRBJ1-2; D gene: NA; V gene: TRBV25-1; clone size: many; CDR3 protein: CASSDGGARIYGYTF; CDR3 DNA: TGTGCCAGCAGTGACGGGGGGGCGCGGATCTATGGCTACACCTTC
J gene: TRBJ1-1; D gene: TRBD1; V gene: TRBV5-1; clone size: many; CDR3 protein: CASSLGRNRGNTEAFF; CDR3 DNA: TGCGCCAGCAGCTTGGGGAGAAACAGGGGGAACACTGAAGCTTTCTTT
J gene: TRBJ2-2; D gene: TRBD2; V gene: TRBV5-4; clone size: many; CDR3 protein: CASSSPSGPNTGELFF; CDR3 DNA: TGTGCCAGCAGCTCCCCTAGCGGGCCGAACACCGGGGAGCTGTTTTTT
J gene: TRBJ2-5; D gene: NA; V gene: TRBV5-1; clone size: many; CDR3 protein: CASSLRQGETQYF; CDR3 DNA: TGCGCCAGCAGCTTGAGGCAGGGGGAGACCCAGTACTTC
J gene: TRBJ2-1; D gene: TRBD2; V gene: TRBV4-2; clone size: many; CDR3 protein: CASSQVQGPVTSDEQFF; CDR3 DNA: TGTGCCAGCAGCCAAGTTCAAGGGCCAGTTACTAGCGATGAGCAGTTCTTC
J gene: TRBJ2-1; D gene: TRBD2; V gene: TRBV11-2; clone size: many; CDR3 protein: CASSLTGGDEQFF; CDR3 DNA: TGTGCCAGCAGCTTAACCGGGGGGGATGAGCAGTTCTTC
J gene: TRBJ1-2; D gene: NA; V gene: TRBV20-1; clone size: many; CDR3 protein: CSARDITNYGYTF; CDR3 DNA: TGCAGTGCTAGAGATATAACTAACTATGGCTACACCTTC
J gene: TRBJ2-7; D gene: NA; V gene: TRBV29-1; clone size: many; CDR3 protein: CSVGQRNEQYF; CDR3 DNA: TGCAGCGTCGGACAGCGCAACGAGCAGTACTTC
J gene: TRBJ2-1; D gene: TRBD2; V gene: TRBV5-1; clone size: many; CDR3 protein: CASSTLPPGTSGYNEQFF; CDR3 DNA: TGCGCCAGCAGCACGCTCCCCCCAGGGACTAGCGGTTACAATGAGCAGTTCTTC
J gene: TRBJ2-1; D gene: TRBD1; V gene: TRBV4-2; clone size: NA; CDR3 protein: CASSQDRDRVVEQFF; CDR3 DNA: TGTGCCAGCAGCCAAGATCGGGACAGGGTTGTTGAGCAGTTCTTC
J gene: TRBJ2-7; D gene: TRBD2; V gene: TRBV18; clone size: many; CDR3 protein: CASSRSSGTYEQYF; CDR3 DNA: TGTGCCAGCTCACGGTCTAGCGGAACCTACGAGCAGTACTTC
J gene: TRBJ2-2; D gene: NA; V gene: TRBV5-1; clone size: NA; CDR3 protein: CASSPKILEGNTGELFF; CDR3 DNA: TGCGCCAGCAGTCCCAAGATACTAGAGGGGAACACCGGGGAGCTGTTTTTT
J gene: TRBJ2-1; D gene: NA; V gene: TRBV14; clone size: many; CDR3 protein: CASSQDALASEQFF; CDR3 DNA: TGTGCCAGCAGCCAAGATGCACTAGCCAGCGAGCAGTTCTTC
J gene: TRBJ1-1; D gene: NA; V gene: TRBV5-6; clone size: many; CDR3 protein: CASSLLTTTEAFF; CDR3 DNA: TGTGCCAGCAGCTTGTTAACGACCACTGAAGCTTTCTTT
J gene: TRBJ2-7; D gene: NA; V gene: TRBV4-1; clone size: many; CDR3 protein: CASSQLVDTGYEQYF; CDR3 DNA: TGCGCCAGCAGCCAATTGGTGGACACTGGCTACGAGCAGTACTTC
J gene: TRBJ2-1; D gene: NA; V gene: TRBV6-5; clone size: few; CDR3 protein: CASSHRAAPYNEQFF; CDR3 DNA: TGTGCCAGCAGTCACCGGGCCGCCCCCTACAATGAGCAGTTCTTC
J gene: TRBJ2-1; D gene: TRBD1; V gene: TRBV25-1; clone size: many; CDR3 protein: CASSVGQFDEQFF; CDR3 DNA: TGTGCCAGCAGTGTGGGACAGTTCGATGAGCAGTTCTTC
J gene: TRBJ2-2; D gene: TRBD2; V gene: TRBV12-3/TRBV12-4; clone size: many; CDR3 protein: CASTLSGRGKIGELFF; CDR3 DNA: TGTGCCAGCACCCTAAGCGGGAGGGGAAAGATCGGGGAGCTGTTTTTT
J gene: TRBJ1-1; D gene: NA; V gene: TRBV9; clone size: many; CDR3 protein: CASSAQGGGNTEAFF; CDR3 DNA: TGTGCCAGCAGCGCTCAGGGCGGAGGGAACACTGAAGCTTTCTTT
J gene: TRBJ1-5; D gene: NA; V gene: TRBV20-1; clone size: many; CDR3 protein: CSGRDGNQPQHF; CDR3 DNA: TGCAGTGGCCGGGACGGGAATCAGCCCCAGCATTTT
J gene: TRBJ2-1; D gene: TRBD2; V gene: TRBV24-1; clone size: many; CDR3 protein: CATSDSAGGVQVNEQFF; CDR3 DNA: TGTGCCACCAGTGATTCCGCGGGAGGCGTACAGGTCAATGAGCAGTTCTTC
J gene: TRBJ1-1; D gene: TRBD1; V gene: TRBV29-1; clone size: many; CDR3 protein: CSVDGTGDLNTEAFF; CDR3 DNA: TGCAGCGTTGACGGGACAGGGGACCTGAACACTGAAGCTTTCTTT
J gene: TRBJ2-1; D gene: TRBD2; V gene: TRBV5-5; clone size: many; CDR3 protein: CASSLGTGLGLGEQFF; CDR3 DNA: TGTGCCAGCAGCTTGGGCACGGGACTAGGTTTAGGTGAGCAGTTCTTC
J gene: TRBJ1-5; D gene: NA; V gene: TRBV5-1; clone size: many; CDR3 protein: CASSLLVGPNQPQHF; CDR3 DNA: TGCGCCAGCAGCTTGTTGGTAGGTCCGAATCAGCCCCAGCATTTT
J gene: TRBJ1-1; D gene: TRBD1; V gene: TRBV12-3/TRBV12-4; clone size: many; CDR3 protein: CASSKTGGVTEAFF; CDR3 DNA: TGTGCCAGCAGCAAGACAGGGGGCGTCACTGAAGCTTTCTTT
J gene: TRBJ2-3; D gene: NA; V gene: TRBV7-2; clone size: NA; CDR3 protein: CASSLVGRTDTQYF; CDR3 DNA: TGTGCCAGCAGCTTAGTCGGGCGTACAGATACGCAGTATTTT
J gene: TRBJ2-7; D gene: NA; V gene: TRBV10-3; clone size: many; CDR3 protein: CAISENAYEQYF; CDR3 DNA: TGTGCCATCAGTGAGAATGCCTACGAGCAGTACTTC
J gene: TRBJ2-7; D gene: NA; V gene: TRBV5-6; clone size: many; CDR3 protein: CASSYGTEYEQYF; CDR3 DNA: TGTGCCAGCAGCTACGGGACTGAATACGAGCAGTACTTC
J gene: TRBJ2-1; D gene: NA; V gene: TRBV7-3; clone size: many; CDR3 protein: CASRVTGMDEQFF; CDR3 DNA: TGTGCCAGCAGGGTTACCGGTATGGATGAGCAGTTCTTC
J gene: TRBJ2-5; D gene: NA; V gene: TRBV5-1; clone size: many; CDR3 protein: CASSLGAQQETQYF; CDR3 DNA: TGCGCCAGCAGCTTGGGTGCGCAGCAAGAGACCCAGTACTTC
J gene: TRBJ2-3; D gene: TRBD1; V gene: TRBV14; clone size: many; CDR3 protein: CASSQDRVADTQYF; CDR3 DNA: TGTGCCAGCAGCCAGGACAGGGTAGCAGATACGCAGTATTTT
J gene: TRBJ1-4; D gene: NA; V gene: TRBV6-1; clone size: many; CDR3 protein: CASSIRWEKLFF; CDR3 DNA: TGTGCCAGCAGTATTCGGTGGGAAAAACTGTTTTTT